This T cell receptor (beta chain) is drawn from a study of cytomegalovirus exposure and HLA in healthy donors. Findings of the study overall: In a later analysis, CMV-associated beta chains were mostly HLA-associated, it appeared. Per a prior analysis, the majority of TCR beta V segments were productive roughly 90% or roughly 30% of the time.

Germline CDR1 reads SGDLS; CDR2 reads YYNGEE. This CDR3 spans 17 amino acids. V was pared by 8 bases and J by 4 bases, with 16 bases of the junction left unmatched. PCR was performed using 60 Vbeta and 13 Jbeta primers. Here immunoSEQ multiplex PCR was the method, and the copy in TCRdb shows in-frame clones only, minus some. The sample lists approximately 220,000 clones, over 60% occurring once. A remark on this clone: Its antigen is undetermined.

The sequence was collected from a man aged 18 to 30 in good health and CMV-seronegative. The sequenced material came from PBMCs. V and J are TRBV9 and TRBJ2-2, with 8 nucleotides matching TRBD2. In nucleotides, the CDR3 is TGTGCCAGTCGGGGGTCGAGCGGGAGTCAGGTCACCGGGGAGCTGTTTTTT. It is translated as CASRGSSGSQVTGELFF.